The T cell receptor beta chain described here comes from a study of blood T cell repertoires in COVID-19. Study at large: PBMCs, B-cell-depleted T cells, or T cells provided the cDNA or gDNA that made up the material.

Profiled with immunoSEQ multiplex PCR; TCRdb holds only in-frame clones, not every one. Here the sample spans 180,000 or so clones, over 75% being singletons. Grouping used clinical history reported by participants in a survey and questionnaire. The germline gives CDR1 SGDLS, CDR2 YYNGEE. Trimming removed 0 bases at V and 2 bases at J, with 9 bases between. The CDR3 is made up of 14 amino acids. This sequence was found in a man between 50 and 59 years old who had recovered from COVID-19. The sequencing input was PBMCs or T cells enriched from blood (not recorded which). V and J are TRBV9 and TRBJ2-7; D remains ambiguous. CDR3 coding DNA: TGTGCCAGCAGCGTAGAGTTAGAAGCCTACGAGCAGTACTTC. Its translation: CASSVELEAYEQYF. Full variable domain (missing parts from reference TRBV9 and TRBJ2-7): DSGVTQTPKHLITATGQRVTLRCSPRSGDLSVYWYQQSLDQGLQFLIQYYNGEERAKGNILERFSAQQFPDLHSELNLSSLELGDSALYFCASSVELEAYEQYFGPGTRLTVT.